The rows below give T cell receptor beta chains drawn from one sample of a study of blood T cell repertoires in COVID-19. Generated by immunoSEQ multiplex PCR, the TCRdb table keeps only in-frame clones and is missing some. Counted here are a few hundred thousand clones, 89% occurring once; the ten biggest clones make up 0.95% to 1.5%. Sequenced input: peripheral blood. Receptor source: a man aged 35 to 55 with acute or convalescent COVID-19. Each CDR3 is given with its conserved first and last residue. A D gene is named only where the DNA matches it firmly. Some rows have no size entry. The others give once, few or many, or a class for an expanded clone.

length	D	V	J	size	CDR3	DNA
15	.	TRBV24-1	TRBJ2-5	once	CATSDFQGPEETQYF	TGTGCCACCAGTGATTTTCAGGGCCCGGAAGAGACCCAGTACTTC
12	.	TRBV11-1	TRBJ2-7	.	CASSSDTYEQYF	TGTGCCAGCAGCTCCGACACCTACGAGCAGTACTTC
14	.	TRBV10-3	TRBJ1-6	.	CAISVTDNDSPLHF	TGTGCCATCAGTGTAACAGACAACGATTCACCCCTCCACTTT
9	.	TRBV6-4	TRBJ1-5	.	CATRSPQHF	TGTGCCACCAGGAGTCCCCAGCATTTT
15	TRBD1	TRBV4-3	TRBJ1-1	.	CASSLTGGGETEAFF	TGCGCCAGCAGCCTAACAGGGGGGGGTGAGACTGAAGCTTTCTTT
15	TRBD1	TRBV5-4	TRBJ2-2	.	CASSRGTGYTGELFF	TGTGCCAGCAGCCGGGGGACAGGGTACACCGGGGAGCTGTTTTTT
16	.	TRBV11-2	TRBJ2-2	.	CASSLLPGSDTGELFF	TGTGCCAGCAGCTTACTTCCGGGGTCAGACACCGGGGAGCTGTTTTTT
12	TRBD1	TRBV9	TRBJ1-1	once	CASSAWDSEAFF	TGTGCCAGCAGCGCTTGGGACAGTGAAGCTTTCTTT
16	.	TRBV27	TRBJ1-2	.	CASSLKYSGGVDGYTF	TGTGCCAGCAGTTTAAAATATTCGGGAGGAGTCGATGGCTACACCTTC
13	.	TRBV30	TRBJ1-1	.	CAWSGRLNTEAFF	TGTGCCTGGAGTGGGCGACTCAACACTGAAGCTTTCTTT
15	TRBD1	TRBV29-1	TRBJ1-6	.	CSVRTGDRENSPLHF	TGCAGCGTGAGGACAGGGGATCGTGAGAATTCACCCCTCCACTTT
16	TRBD1	TRBV9	TRBJ2-3	.	CASSVLPAGGLGTQYF	TGTGCCAGCAGCGTCCTCCCCGCAGGGGGATTGGGTACGCAGTATTTT
17	.	TRBV5-1	TRBJ2-7	.	CASSPEILSYIAYEQYF	TGCGCCAGCAGCCCCGAGATTCTCTCCTATATCGCCTACGAGCAGTACTTC
11	.	TRBV19	TRBJ1-1	.	CASRTGAEAFF	TGTGCCAGTAGGACCGGGGCTGAAGCTTTCTTT
12	TRBD2	TRBV6-4	TRBJ2-3	.	CASTTSGGTQYF	TGTGCCAGCACGACTAGCGGGGGTACGCAGTATTTT
15	.	TRBV7-2	TRBJ2-1	.	CASSLFHYDYNEQFF	TGTGCCAGCAGCTTATTTCACTACGATTACAATGAGCAGTTCTTC
14	TRBD1	TRBV6-6	TRBJ1-2	.	CASSYTDRTYGYTF	TGTGCCAGCAGTTACACGGACAGGACCTATGGCTACACCTTC
13	.	TRBV27	TRBJ1-1	.	CASSFRRRTEAFF	TGTGCCAGCAGCTTCCGGAGGAGAACTGAAGCTTTCTTT
13	.	TRBV7-2	TRBJ1-2	.	CASSLNWGDGYTF	TGTGCCAGCAGCTTAAATTGGGGAGACGGCTACACCTTC
16	.	TRBV25-1	TRBJ1-6	.	CASSENYTGRDSPLHF	TGTGCCAGCAGTGAGAATTATACAGGGCGGGATTCACCCCTCCACTTT
13	.	TRBV9	TRBJ1-1	.	CASSQTGNTEAFF	TGTGCCAGCAGTCAGACAGGGAACACTGAAGCTTTCTTT
15	TRBD2	TRBV7-9	TRBJ2-1	.	CASSLVSGRLKEQFF	TGTGCCAGCAGCTTAGTTAGCGGGAGACTGAAAGAGCAGTTCTTC
15	.	TRBV5-1	TRBJ1-1	few	CASSLDSPLNGEAFF	TGCGCCAGCAGCTTAGACAGCCCCTTAAACGGTGAAGCTTTCTTT
15	TRBD2	TRBV2	TRBJ2-7	once	CASRVGLAGSHEQYF	TGTGCCAGCAGAGTAGGACTAGCGGGATCACACGAGCAGTACTTC
14	.	TRBV27	TRBJ2-3	.	CASSFSSEPDTQYF	TGTGCCAGCAGTTTCTCCAGCGAGCCAGATACGCAGTATTTT
12	TRBD1	TRBV9	TRBJ1-1	.	CASSVGTGAAFF	TGTGCCAGCAGCGTAGGTACAGGGGCGGCTTTCTTT
10	.	TRBV2	TRBJ2-7	.	CASSAYEQYF	TGTGCCAGCAGTGCTTACGAGCAGTACTTC
13	TRBD1	TRBV15	TRBJ2-5	.	CATSDRVQETQYF	TGTGCCACCAGCGACAGGGTCCAAGAGACCCAGTACTTC
13	.	TRBV12-3/TRBV12-4	TRBJ1-1	.	CASSFRGPTEAFF	TGTGCCAGCAGTTTCAGGGGCCCCACTGAAGCTTTCTTT
14	TRBD1	TRBV19	TRBJ2-5	.	CASSLTGVRETQYF	TGTGCCAGTAGCCTGACAGGGGTAAGAGAGACCCAGTACTTC
14	.	TRBV28	TRBJ1-2	.	CASSLQGASYGYTF	TGTGCCAGCAGTTTGCAGGGTGCAAGCTATGGCTACACCTTC
17	TRBD1	TRBV5-8	TRBJ1-5	.	CASSLVPDRELNQPQHF	TGTGCCAGCAGCTTGGTCCCTGACAGGGAGCTAAATCAGCCCCAGCATTTT
14	.	TRBV27	TRBJ1-1	.	CASSLSTENTEAFF	TGTGCCAGCAGTTTATCAACAGAAAACACTGAAGCTTTCTTT
16	.	TRBV4-2	TRBJ1-4	.	CASSHRAGVNNEKLFF	TGTGCCAGCAGCCATCGTGCGGGGGTGAATAATGAAAAACTGTTTTTT
13	TRBD1	TRBV12-3/TRBV12-4	TRBJ1-2	.	CASTGTGTYGYTF	TGTGCCAGCACCGGGACAGGGACCTATGGCTACACCTTC
16	.	TRBV6-2/TRBV6-3	TRBJ2-1	.	CASSYLFGGDGNEQFF	TGTGCCAGCAGTTACCTCTTTGGAGGGGATGGGAATGAGCAGTTCTTC
15	.	TRBV11-2	TRBJ1-4	few	CASNISPGANEKLFF	TGTGCCAGCAATATCAGTCCGGGGGCTAATGAAAAACTGTTTTTT
14	TRBD2	TRBV27	TRBJ2-7	.	CASSLSRLAGEQYF	TGTGCCAGCAGTTTATCTAGGCTAGCGGGCGAGCAGTACTTC
14	.	TRBV30	TRBJ2-5	.	CAWSVIGGVKTQYF	TGTGCCTGGAGTGTAATTGGCGGGGTGAAGACCCAGTACTTC
15	.	TRBV7-3	TRBJ2-7	.	CASSPGPEGGYEQYF	TGTGCCAGCAGTCCTGGACCCGAAGGGGGCTACGAGCAGTACTTC
15	.	TRBV6-5	TRBJ1-6	.	CASSYLRDGRSPLHF	TGTGCCAGCAGTTACTTACGGGACGGGAGGTCACCCCTCCACTTT
10	.	TRBV29-1	TRBJ1-2	once	CSVDNGGYTF	TGCAGCGTTGATAACGGTGGCTACACCTTC